Shown below are 8 T cell receptor beta chains from a single sample sequenced in a study of a mutant IDH1 vaccine in newly diagnosed glioma. Sequenced by immunoSEQ multiplex PCR; TCRdb stores in-frame clones only, minus some. The sample gives 30,000 to 40,000 clones, roughly 80% of which show up once; 6% to 7.5% is in the top ten. Time point indicated: week 35, safety follow-up. Each vaccine dose was 300 ug of mutant IDH1 20-mer peptide, with topical imiquimod. Their target antigens are unknown. Sequenced material: PBMCs, taken from a glioma patient whose treatment included an IDH1 peptide vaccine. These receptors were obtained from a young woman with glioma.

The rearrangement joins TRBV29-1 to TRBJ1-4, with D perhaps TRBD1 (6 bases). Germline V gene lookup returns CDR1 SQVTM and CDR2 ANQGSEA. Deletions cut 4 bases from V and 4 bases from J, with 10 bases between. The CDR3 runs to 13 residues. Written as DNA, the CDR3 is TGCAGCGTTGGGGACATAGTTAATGAAAAACTGTTTTTT. Encoded protein: CSVGDIVNEKLFF.

The chain carries TRBV18 and TRBJ2-6, with a weak D call TRBD2 (7 bases). Trimming took off 8 bases at V and 0 bases at J, with 17 bases between the two ends. The CDR3 is made up of 17 amino acids. Germline loops: CDR1 KGHSH, CDR2 LQKENI. CDR3 in DNA: TGTGCCAGCCCGGGCGGGGGCGTTTCCTCTGGGGCCAACGTCCTGACTTTC. This encodes CASPGGGVSSGANVLTF. The full variable domain, its missing parts supplied by reference TRBV18 and TRBJ2-6, is NAGVMQNPRHLVRRRGQEARLRCSPMKGHSHVYWYRQLPEEGLKFMVYLQKENIIDESGMPKERFSAEFPKEGPSILRIQQVVRGDSAAYFCASPGGGVSSGANVLTFGAGSRLTVL.

The chain recombines TRBV19 with TRBJ1-6, with 9 bases fitting TRBD1. CDR3 size: 13 residues. The germline CDR1 and CDR2 sequences are LNHDA and SQIVND (reference sequence). With 7 bases clipped from V and 9 bases from J, the junction kept 4 bases outside the gene matches. CDR3 region: CASNTGGLSPLHF. For the CDR3, the DNA is TGTGCCAGTAACACAGGGGGCCTTTCACCCCTCCACTTT.

V is TRBV7-8 and J is TRBJ1-1; D not resolved. V shed 1 base and J shed 0 bases, with 15 bases lying between them. This CDR3 is 17 amino acids long. Germline CDR1 SGHVS, CDR2 FQNEAQ. The CDR3 spells CASSLVPWGMMNTEAFF. CDR3 bases: TGTGCCAGCAGCTTAGTCCCGTGGGGAATGATGAACACTGAAGCTTTCTTT.

The V gene is TRBV30, the J gene TRBJ1-5; no firm D call. Germline CDR1 and CDR2: GTSNPN and SVGIG (reference sequence). V was shortened by 2 bases and J by 0 bases, with 11 bases between the two germline ends. The CDR3 loop spans 15 amino acids. The CDR3 DNA follows: TGTGCCTGGAGTTACAGAGGGAATAGCAATCAGCCCCAGCATTTT. As protein: CAWSYRGNSNQPQHF.

The CDR3 sequence: CASSVPRVQYF. The CDR3 DNA follows: TGTGCCAGCAGCGTCCCCCGGGTCCAGTACTTC. The chain combines TRBV21-1 with TRBJ2-5; no check of the table's D call, TRBD2, against the DNA was made. TRBV21-1 is noted as a pseudogene. This CDR3 comprises 11 residues.

The rearrangement uses TRBV7-6 and TRBJ2-7, with D possibly matching TRBD2 (7 bases). CDR1 and CDR2 from the germline V gene are SGHVS and FNYEAQ. Trimming cost V 6 bases and J 5 bases, with 20 bases left between them. The CDR3 has 15 amino acids. CDR3 coding DNA: TGTGCCAGCAGTAAGGGGGGGGCCGGTCGGGACGAGCAGTACTTC. It codes for CASSKGGAGRDEQYF.

The gene calls are TRBV7-8 and TRBJ1-5; D remains ambiguous. Trimming shortened V by 0 bases and J by 1 base, and 10 bases separated the two germline ends. The CDR3 spans 16 residues. Germline-derived CDR1 and CDR2 are SGHVS and FQNEAQ. DNA of the CDR3: TGTGCCAGCAGCTTAGCCGGCCCCCGAAGCAATCAGCCCCAGCATTTT. Translated: CASSLAGPRSNQPQHF.